This T cell receptor (beta chain) was recovered during a study of radiation and T cells in renal cell carcinoma. Findings of the study overall: Top tumor clonotypes rose in blood 2 weeks post-radiation, then contracted.

Of note for this clone: Its antigen is not known.

Regarding time point: blood 4 weeks post-SBRT, at nephrectomy. Treatment denoted: 15 Gy SBRT to primary tumor, nephrectomy 4 weeks later. Nephrectomy followed 15 Gy stereotactic body radiation by 4 weeks. Blood was sampled at baseline, 2 weeks and 4 weeks after SBRT. The tumor was a clear cell renal cell carcinoma. Only in-frame clones appear in the TCRdb table, and some are missing; sequencing was by immunoSEQ multiplex PCR. The data show over 35,000 clones, with about 84% seen just once and 25% to 30% held by the top ten. The germline gives CDR1 GTSNPN, CDR2 SVGIG (reference sequence). V shed 0 bases and J shed 3 bases, with 6 bases lying between them. CDR3 size: 12 residues.

The chain recombines TRBV30 with TRBJ2-7, with D uncertain. The receptor comes from a woman aged 70-85 years with renal cell carcinoma. Sequences were derived from blood, sampled from a patient whose treatment included radiotherapy and nephrectomy. The CDR3 loop is CAWSVQLYEQYF. CDR3 sequence (DNA): TGTGCCTGGAGTGTACAGCTCTACGAGCAGTACTTC.